A single sample gave rise to the 17 T cell receptor beta chains below, sequenced in a study of cytomegalovirus exposure and HLA in healthy donors. 13 Jbeta primers and 60 Vbeta primers were used for the PCR. Repertoires were generated with immunoSEQ multiplex PCR, while TCRdb's copy carries only in-frame clones and drops some. The sample carries 35,000 to 40,000 clones, 74% recorded once. Sequencing input: PBMCs. Receptor source: a man aged 25 to 45 in good health and CMV-seronegative.

The chain combines TRBV5-5 with TRBJ2-2; a weak D match, TRBD1 (5 bases). CDR1 and CDR2 from the germline V gene are SGHKS and YYEKEE (reference sequence). The CDR3 covers 15 residues. V was shortened by 4 bases and J by 7 bases, with 17 bases between the two germline ends. In nucleotides, the CDR3 is TGTGCCAGCAGCCTGGGGATTCAGGGCAACGGGGAGCTGTTTTTT. It yields the protein CASSLGIQGNGELFF.

The rearrangement links TRBV9 to TRBJ2-3; D may be TRBD1 (6 bases). The germline CDR1 and CDR2 sequences are SGDLS and YYNGEE. This CDR3 has 16 amino acids. V lost 0 bases, J lost 0 bases, and 11 bases lay in between. Written as DNA, the CDR3 is TGTGCCAGCAGCGTAGGACAGGCCTTAAGCACAGATACGCAGTATTTT. It specifies CASSVGQALSTDTQYF.

V gene TRBV14 combines with J gene TRBJ1-4; TRBD1 is a possible D gene (5 bases). This CDR3 contains 17 residues. Trimming cost V 1 base and J 0 bases, with 12 bases left between them. Germline lookup yields CDR1 SGHDN and CDR2 FVKESK. CDR3 sequence: CASSQAGGGATNEKLFF. CDR3 bases: TGTGCCAGCAGCCAAGCGGGGGGAGGAGCAACTAATGAAAAACTGTTTTTT. Full variable domain (missing parts from reference TRBV14 and TRBJ1-4): EAGVTQFPSHSVIEKGQTVTLRCDPISGHDNLYWYRRVMGKEIKFLLHFVKESKQDESGMPNNRFLAERTGGTYSTLKVQPAELEDSGVYFCASSQAGGGATNEKLFFGSGTQLSVL.

In the case of this clone: Its ends do not fully match the called genes, so a read error is possible. The CDR3 DNA sequence: TGTGCCAGCAGTCACTCTAGCGGGGGCTACGAGCAGTACTTC. This translates into CASSHSSGGYEQYF. The chain recombines TRBV6-5 with TRBJ2-7; the match to TRBD2 covers 10 bases. The germline V gene encodes CDR1 MNHEY and CDR2 SVGAGI. The CDR3 covers 14 residues.

V gene TRBV21-1 combines with J gene TRBJ2-2; TRBD2 is the table's D call and was not checked against the DNA. TRBV21-1 is designated a pseudogene. The CDR3 extends over 16 amino acids. The DNA of the CDR3 is TGTGCCAGCAGCAAAGGGGCTAGCGGGGGGGCCGGGGAGCTGTTTTTT. Residues: CASSKGASGGAGELFF.

The CDR3 region is CASTRTSGGAVEDTQYF. The CDR3 region has the DNA TGTGCCAGCACCCGGACTAGCGGGGGGGCCGTTGAAGATACGCAGTATTTT. V and J are TRBV2 and TRBJ2-3, with 15 bases fitting TRBD2. Germline V lookup: CDR1 SNHLY, CDR2 FYNNEI. This CDR3 comprises 17 residues. The V gene end was trimmed by 7 bases and the J gene end by 5 bases; junction bases not matched to a gene: 10.

The chain carries TRBV14 and TRBJ1-5; 9 bases align to TRBD1. This CDR3 has 17 amino acids. Trimming cost V 0 bases and J 3 bases; bases outside gene matches: 6. Germline CDR1 is SGHDN and CDR2 is FVKESK. As DNA, the CDR3 is TGTGCCAGCAGCCAAGATCTGGGACAGGGATTCAATCAGCCCCAGCATTTT. This sequence encodes CASSQDLGQGFNQPQHF.

V is TRBV2 and J is TRBJ1-5; D is undetermined. In germline, CDR1 is SNHLY, CDR2 FYNNEI. This CDR3 region has 13 residues. V was trimmed by 6 bases and J by 7 bases, leaving 13 bases between them. The CDR3 reads CASRGKEDQPQHF. The CDR3 DNA is TGTGCCAGCAGGGGTAAGGAGGACCAGCCCCAGCATTTT.

This clone was counted a few times. The V and J genes are TRBV5-5 and TRBJ1-2; D unresolved. Germline loops: CDR1 SGHKS, CDR2 YYEKEE (reference sequence). The V and J ends lost 4 bases and 4 bases respectively, with 17 bases between them. The CDR3 contains 15 residues. The CDR3, as DNA: TGTGCCAGCAGCCAGTCCCCCGAGGTGTTCTATGGCTACACCTTC. This translates into CASSQSPEVFYGYTF.

The chain uses TRBV19 and TRBJ1-3; 7 bases match TRBD1. CDR3 length: 14 amino acids. V trimming: 5 bases; J trimming: 7 bases; junction bases outside the gene matches: 8. Germline V gene sequence: CDR1 LNHDA, CDR2 SQIVND (reference sequence). The CDR3, as DNA: TGTGCCAGTAGTCCCCGGGACAGAGGGAACACCATATATTTT. Its protein is CASSPRDRGNTIYF.

This clone has only one observation. The gene calls are TRBV7-2 and TRBJ2-3; weak D call: TRBD2 (5 bases). V lost 4 bases and J 3 bases, leaving 14 bases between the germline ends. This CDR3 region has 15 residues. Germline CDR1 SGHTA, CDR2 FQGNSA. As DNA, the CDR3 is TGTGCCAGCAGCTCTGGGAGTGGCTGGACAGATACGCAGTATTTT. Protein product: CASSSGSGWTDTQYF.

The chain links TRBV28 to TRBJ2-1, with TRBD1 as a possible D gene (6 bases). V lost 2 bases to trimming and J lost 0 bases, with 14 bases between them. This CDR3 spans 17 amino acids. Germline V gives CDR1 MDHEN, CDR2 SYDVKM. The CDR3 bases are TGTGCCAGCAGTTTAAGGGGGACCGTTACCTCCTACAATGAGCAGTTCTTC. This codes for CASSLRGTVTSYNEQFF.

The chain joins TRBV28 to TRBJ2-1; possible D gene TRBD2, 6 bases. The CDR3 covers 14 residues. Germline assignment: CDR1 MDHEN and CDR2 SYDVKM. The germline V and J ends were trimmed by 2 bases and 9 bases, with 14 bases remaining between them. The CDR3 spells CASSLLILGGEQFF. The CDR3 DNA sequence: TGTGCCAGCAGTTTACTTATCCTCGGGGGTGAGCAGTTCTTC.

The chain is built from TRBV7-9 and TRBJ1-1; weak D call: TRBD1 (6 bases). This CDR3 is 15 amino acids long. CDR1 is SEHNR, CDR2 FQNEAQ, per germline (reference sequence). Trimming pared 5 bases from V and 0 bases from J, leaving 13 bases between. CDR3 in DNA: TGTGCCAGCAGCCCCCCAGGGGACATGAACACTGAAGCTTTCTTT. Its protein is CASSPPGDMNTEAFF.

The chain has TRBV2 and TRBJ1-3, with D possibly matching TRBD1 (5 bases). CDR1 is SNHLY, CDR2 FYNNEI, per germline. With 4 bases removed from V and 2 bases from J, the gap between germline ends came to 9 bases. The CDR3 runs 14 residues. The CDR3 is CASSVGRAGNTIYF. DNA of the CDR3: TGTGCCAGCAGTGTTGGCAGGGCTGGAAACACCATATATTTT.

The chain employs TRBV2 and TRBJ2-2; the D gene is possibly TRBD1 (5 bases). This CDR3 has 13 residues. The germline V and J ends were trimmed by 6 bases and 4 bases, with 9 bases remaining between them. Per the germline V gene, CDR1 is SNHLY and CDR2 is FYNNEI. The CDR3 nucleotides read TGTGCCAGCAGGGCAGGGTCCACCGGGGAGCTGTTTTTT. Residues: CASRAGSTGELFF.

The chain links TRBV7-2 to TRBJ2-5; D gene unclear. Per germline, CDR1 SGHTA and CDR2 FQGNSA. The CDR3 totals 18 residues. Trimming shortened V by 0 bases and J by 1 base, and 18 bases separated the two germline ends. This CDR3 is CASSLAKRLNPSQETQYF. Here the CDR3 DNA reads TGTGCCAGCAGCTTAGCGAAGCGTCTGAACCCCTCCCAAGAGACCCAGTACTTC.